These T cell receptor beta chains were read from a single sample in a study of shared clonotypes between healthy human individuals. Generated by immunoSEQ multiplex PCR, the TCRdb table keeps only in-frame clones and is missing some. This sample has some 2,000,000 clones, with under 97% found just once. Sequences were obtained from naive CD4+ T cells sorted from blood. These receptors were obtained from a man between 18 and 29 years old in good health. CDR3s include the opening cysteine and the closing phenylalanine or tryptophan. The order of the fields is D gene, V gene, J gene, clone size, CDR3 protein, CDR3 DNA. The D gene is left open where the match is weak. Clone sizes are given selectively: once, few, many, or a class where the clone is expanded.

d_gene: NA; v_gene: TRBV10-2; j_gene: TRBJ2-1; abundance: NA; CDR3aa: CASSDRSWYLYNEQFF; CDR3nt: TGCGCCAGCAGTGATCGTAGTTGGTACCTATACAATGAGCAGTTCTTC
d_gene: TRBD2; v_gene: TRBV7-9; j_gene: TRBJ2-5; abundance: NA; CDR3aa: CASSLSPQRGRQETQYF; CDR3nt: TGTGCCAGCAGCTTATCTCCCCAGCGGGGTCGCCAAGAGACCCAGTACTTC
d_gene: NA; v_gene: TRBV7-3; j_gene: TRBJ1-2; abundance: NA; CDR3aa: CASSLFGELNYGYTF; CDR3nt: TGTGCCAGCAGCTTATTTGGGGAGCTCAACTATGGCTACACCTTC
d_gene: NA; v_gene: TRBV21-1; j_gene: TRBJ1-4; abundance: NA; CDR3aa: CASSKGGKKGASTNEKLFF; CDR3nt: TGTGCCAGCAGCAAAGGGGGTAAGAAAGGGGCCAGCACTAATGAAAAACTGTTTTTT
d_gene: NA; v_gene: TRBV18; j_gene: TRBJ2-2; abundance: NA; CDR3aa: CASSKSGQISTGELFF; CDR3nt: TGTGCCAGCTCAAAATCGGGACAAATAAGCACCGGGGAGCTGTTTTTT
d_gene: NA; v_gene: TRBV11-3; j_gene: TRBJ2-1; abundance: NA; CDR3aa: CASSFSHNEQFF; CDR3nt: TGTGCCAGCAGCTTCTCGCACAATGAGCAGTTCTTC
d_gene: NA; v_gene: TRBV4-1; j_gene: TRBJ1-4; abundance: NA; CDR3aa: CASSQRGATNEKLFF; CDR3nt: TGCGCCAGCAGCCAAAGGGGCGCAACTAATGAAAAACTGTTTTTT
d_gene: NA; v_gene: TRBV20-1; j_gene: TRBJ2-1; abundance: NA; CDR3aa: CSARGGDEQFF; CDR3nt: TGCAGTGCTAGGGGAGGAGATGAGCAGTTCTTC
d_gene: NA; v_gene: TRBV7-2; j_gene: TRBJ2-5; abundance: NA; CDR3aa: CASSPVAVGGGQETQYF; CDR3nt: TGTGCCAGCAGTCCAGTAGCAGTAGGGGGTGGGCAAGAGACCCAGTACTTC
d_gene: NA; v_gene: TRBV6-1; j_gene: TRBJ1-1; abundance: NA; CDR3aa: CASSERGGNTEAFF; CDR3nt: TGTGCCAGCAGTGAACGTGGCGGAAACACTGAAGCTTTCTTT
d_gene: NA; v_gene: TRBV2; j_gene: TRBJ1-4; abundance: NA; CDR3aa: CAIPLLRGLYEKLFF; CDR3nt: TGTGCCATCCCCCTCCTCAGAGGCCTCTATGAAAAACTGTTTTTT
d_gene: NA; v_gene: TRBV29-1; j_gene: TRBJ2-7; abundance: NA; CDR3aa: CSARRPGGAEQYF; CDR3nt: TGCAGCGCTCGACGCCCCGGGGGTGCCGAGCAGTACTTC
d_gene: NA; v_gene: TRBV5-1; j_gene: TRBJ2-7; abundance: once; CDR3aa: CASSSAPNLDEQYF; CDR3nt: TGCGCCAGCAGCTCAGCGCCAAACCTAGACGAGCAGTACTTC
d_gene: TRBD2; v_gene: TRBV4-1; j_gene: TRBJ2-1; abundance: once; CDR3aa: CASSGLAGGLSYNEQFF; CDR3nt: TGCGCCAGCAGTGGACTAGCGGGGGGGCTCTCCTACAATGAGCAGTTCTTC
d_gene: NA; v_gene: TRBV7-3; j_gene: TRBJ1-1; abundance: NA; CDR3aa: CASSLTAGRDTEAFF; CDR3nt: TGTGCCAGCAGCTTAACCGCCGGGAGGGACACTGAAGCTTTCTTT
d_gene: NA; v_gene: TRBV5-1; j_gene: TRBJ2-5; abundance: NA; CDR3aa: CASSPRLGQETQYF; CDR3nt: TGCGCCAGCAGCCCGAGACTAGGCCAAGAGACCCAGTACTTC
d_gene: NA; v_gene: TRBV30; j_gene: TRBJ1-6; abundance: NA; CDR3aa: CAWSGLSSYNSPLHF; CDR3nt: TGTGCCTGGTCGGGGTTAAGCTCCTATAATTCACCCCTCCACTTT
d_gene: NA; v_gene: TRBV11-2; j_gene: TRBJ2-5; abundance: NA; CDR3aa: CASSSIGRARETQYF; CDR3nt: TGTGCCAGCAGCTCCATCGGCAGGGCCCGAGAGACCCAGTACTTC
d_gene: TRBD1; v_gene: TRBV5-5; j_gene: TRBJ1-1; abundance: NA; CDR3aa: CASSLSGQGARTEAFF; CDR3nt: TGTGCCAGCAGCTTATCCGGACAGGGGGCTCGGACTGAAGCTTTCTTT
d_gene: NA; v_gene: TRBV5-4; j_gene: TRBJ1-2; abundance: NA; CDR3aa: CASSLVVAGYGYTF; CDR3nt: TGTGCCAGCAGCTTGGTCGTAGCGGGTTATGGCTACACCTTC
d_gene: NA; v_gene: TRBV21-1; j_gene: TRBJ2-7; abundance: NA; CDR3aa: CASSKATGTHSRYEQYF; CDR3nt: TGTGCCAGCAGCAAAGCGACAGGGACCCACTCCCGCTACGAGCAGTACTTC
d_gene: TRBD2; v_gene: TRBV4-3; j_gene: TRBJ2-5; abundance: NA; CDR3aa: CASSQGNAAGRQETQYF; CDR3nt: TGCGCCAGCAGCCAAGGAAATGCAGCGGGACGCCAAGAGACCCAGTACTTC
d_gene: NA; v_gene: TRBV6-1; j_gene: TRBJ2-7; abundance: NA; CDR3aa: CASSATRQATYEQYF; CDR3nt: TGTGCCAGCAGTGCTACGAGACAGGCGACCTACGAGCAGTACTTC
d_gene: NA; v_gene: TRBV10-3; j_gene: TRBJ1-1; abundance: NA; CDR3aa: CAIATGPDTEAFF; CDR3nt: TGTGCCATCGCCACAGGGCCGGACACTGAAGCTTTCTTT
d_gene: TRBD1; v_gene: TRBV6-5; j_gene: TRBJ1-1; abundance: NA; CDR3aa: CASSYIPGQGSEAFF; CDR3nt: TGTGCCAGCAGCTATATACCGGGACAGGGAAGCGAAGCTTTCTTT
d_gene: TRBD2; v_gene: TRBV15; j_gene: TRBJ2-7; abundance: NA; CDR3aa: CATSSLGLAGARYEQYF; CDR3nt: TGTGCCACCAGCAGCCTGGGACTAGCGGGGGCCCGCTACGAGCAGTACTTC
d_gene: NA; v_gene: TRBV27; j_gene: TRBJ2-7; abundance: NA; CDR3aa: CASSLNGAYEQYF; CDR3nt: TGTGCCAGCAGTTTAAACGGTGCCTACGAGCAGTACTTC
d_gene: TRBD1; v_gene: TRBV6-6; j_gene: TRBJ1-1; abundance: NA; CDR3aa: CASSGTGGNTEAFF; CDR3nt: TGTGCCAGCAGCGGGACAGGGGGGAACACTGAAGCTTTCTTT
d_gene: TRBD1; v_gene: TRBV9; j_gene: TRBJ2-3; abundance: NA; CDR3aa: CASSVPGTGGRDTQYF; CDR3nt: TGTGCCAGCAGCGTACCCGGGACAGGGGGCAGGGATACGCAGTATTTT
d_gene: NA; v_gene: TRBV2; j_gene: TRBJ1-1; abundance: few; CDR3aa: CASSETGRDTEAFF; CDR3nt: TGTGCCAGCAGTGAAACAGGGCGGGACACTGAAGCTTTCTTT
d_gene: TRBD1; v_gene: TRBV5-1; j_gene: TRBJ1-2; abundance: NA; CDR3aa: CASSSGQGARMGYTF; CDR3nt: TGCGCCAGCAGCTCAGGACAGGGGGCTAGGATGGGCTACACCTTC
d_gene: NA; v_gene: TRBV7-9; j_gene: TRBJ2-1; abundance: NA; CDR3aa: CASSLAVGVYNEQFF; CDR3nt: TGTGCCAGCAGCTTAGCGGTCGGTGTTTACAATGAGCAGTTCTTC
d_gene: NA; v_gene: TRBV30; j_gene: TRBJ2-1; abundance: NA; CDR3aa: CAGAAGSEWEQFF; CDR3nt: TGTGCCGGGGCGGCGGGGTCGGAATGGGAGCAGTTCTTC